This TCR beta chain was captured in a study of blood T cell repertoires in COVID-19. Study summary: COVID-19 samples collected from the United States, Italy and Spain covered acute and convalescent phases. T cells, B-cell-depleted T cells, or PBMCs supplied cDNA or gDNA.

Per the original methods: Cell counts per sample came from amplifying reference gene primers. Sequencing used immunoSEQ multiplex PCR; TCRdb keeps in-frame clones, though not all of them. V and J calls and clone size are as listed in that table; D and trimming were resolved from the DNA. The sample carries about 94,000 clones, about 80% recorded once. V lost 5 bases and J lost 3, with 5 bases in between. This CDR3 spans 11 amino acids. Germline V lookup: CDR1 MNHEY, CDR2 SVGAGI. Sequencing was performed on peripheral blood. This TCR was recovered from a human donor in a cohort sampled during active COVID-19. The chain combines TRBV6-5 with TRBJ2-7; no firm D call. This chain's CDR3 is CASSRYYEQYF. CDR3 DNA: TGTGCCAGCAGTCGCTACTACGAGCAGTACTTC.